Shown below are 23 T cell receptor beta chains from a single sample sequenced in a study of regulatory T cells in long-lasting Graves disease (dated by TCRdb to the early 2020s). The time point label for this specimen denotes: newly diagnosed GD, antithyroid drugs for less than 3 months. For both TCR sequencing and RNA sequencing, RNA was extracted from PBMCs using TRIzol. Libraries were prepared through multiplex PCR. The instrument given in TCRdb is Illumina HiSeq 4000. TCR beta libraries were built with iRepertoire HTBI primers and Arm-PCR amplification of CDR3 regions. The public sequencing data were trimmed at Q25 with fastp and processed into clonotypes with MiXCR by TCRdb, which kept only in-frame beta chains. One record per CDR3 amino acid sequence lists the most common genes and DNA. For this sample the table gives hundreds of thousands of distinct CDR3 sequences, of which approximately 13% were detected only once. Approximately 9.3% of the sample belongs to the ten largest clones.

This same sample was also taken into another study, of T cells in Graves' hyperthyroidism and ophthalmopathy.

Sequencing was performed on peripheral blood mononuclear cells (PBMCs), taken at new diagnosis, from a patient treated with antithyroid drugs. The receptors originated from a man aged 25-45 years with Graves disease. Donor details come from another sample of the same person, matched by shared clones.

This clonotype was observed at least ten times. The rearrangement links TRBV3-1 to TRBJ2-1; D may be TRBD1 or TRBD2 (5 bases each). This CDR3 has 13 amino acids. V was pared by 5 bases and J by 6 bases, with 11 bases between. From germline, CDR1 is LGHDT and CDR2 YNNKEL (reference sequence). CDR3 bases: TGTGCCAGCAGCAAAGGGGAGCCCAATGAGCAGTTCTTC. It translates to CASSKGEPNEQFF.

The V call is TRBV29-1, the J call TRBJ2-3; 7 bases line up with TRBD2. Near its end, the DNA agrees better with TRBJ2-7, so the J call may be wrong. The CDR3 totals 13 residues. Germline lookup yields CDR1 SQVTM and CDR2 ANQGSEA. CDR3 nucleotide sequence: TGCAGCGCCTCTTGGGGCCAGCGGGGCGAGCAGTACTTC. Residues: CSASWGQRGEQYF.

This chain links TRBV12-3 or TRBV12-4 with TRBJ2-1; no reliable D call. The CDR3 has 14 amino acids. V lost 3 bases to trimming and J lost 5 bases, with 11 bases between them. DNA of the CDR3: TGTGCCAGCAGTTTTGGGCGGATCGACAATGAGCAGTTCTTC. As protein: CASSFGRIDNEQFF.

This clonotype was counted ten times or more. This CDR3 reads CASSRSGSGDEQYF. The CDR3 bases are TGTGCCAGCAGTCGTAGCGGGAGTGGAGACGAGCAGTACTTC. The rearrangement joins TRBV6-1 to TRBJ2-7, with TRBD2 identical over 9 bases. This CDR3 contains 14 residues. Germline V gives CDR1 MNHNS, CDR2 SASEGT. With V trimmed by 5 bases and J by 5 bases, 7 bases remained unmatched.

There are a few counts of this clonotype. This may arise from a read error, as a much more abundant clone is one base away. The V and J genes are TRBV20-1 and TRBJ1-5; D not resolved. The ends were cut back, 0 bases at V and 6 bases at J, with 9 bases in the middle. The CDR3 is 13 residues long. Germline lookup yields CDR1 DFQATT and CDR2 SNEGSKA (reference sequence). The CDR3 DNA sequence: TGCAGTGCTAGAGACGACGGGAGTCAGCCCCAGCATTTT. It encodes CSARDDGSQPQHF.

This clonotype was counted between two and nine times. The V and J genes are TRBV29-1 and TRBJ2-5; D is possibly TRBD2 (6 bases). This CDR3 has 14 residues. V lost 0 bases and J 5 bases, leaving 13 bases between the germline ends. The germline V gene has CDR1 SQVTM and CDR2 ANQGSEA. The CDR3 bases are TGCAGCGTTGAAGATCGCGGGGTTGGGGAGACCCAGTACTTC. This codes for CSVEDRGVGETQYF.

This clonotype was counted only a few times. Germline and junction disagree at one end, which may indicate a read error. The chain links TRBV13 to TRBJ2-7, with a tentative D call TRBD2 (5 bases). CDR3 size: 14 residues. The germline V gene encodes CDR1 PRHDT and CDR2 FYEKMQ (reference sequence). The DNA of the CDR3 is TGCGCCAGCAGGAGAACGGGAAATAAGTACGAGCAGTACTTC. As protein: CASRRTGNKYEQYF. Drawing the rest from reference TRBV13 and TRBJ2-7, the complete variable domain is AAGVIQSPRHLIKEKRETATLKCYPIPRHDTVYWYQQGPGQDPQFLISFYEKMQSDKGSIPDRFSAQQFSDYHSELNMSSLELGDSALYFCASRRTGNKYEQYFGPGTRLTVT.

This clonotype was counted at least ten times. V usage is TRBV12-5 and J usage is TRBJ2-2, with a tentative D call TRBD1 (6 bases). CDR3 size: 13 residues. V lost 7 bases, J lost 7 bases, and 13 bases lay in between. Germline values: CDR1 LGHNT, CDR2 FRNRAP. CDR3 in DNA: TGTGCTAGTGCCTGGACAGTTTACGGGGAGCTGTTTTTT. Amino acids: CASAWTVYGELFF.

This clonotype came up many times. This rearrangement joins TRBV12-3 or TRBV12-4 to TRBJ2-1; 10 positions agree with TRBD2. J gave up 4 bases and V 3 bases, and 6 bases lay outside the gene matches. The CDR3 covers 16 residues. CDR3 DNA sequence: TGTGCCAGCAGTTTCCGGCTAGCGGGAGTATACAATGAGCAGTTCTTC. Its protein is CASSFRLAGVYNEQFF.

This clonotype was detected ten times or more. The chain recombines TRBV29-1 with TRBJ2-5, with D uncertain. The CDR3 contains 15 residues. Trimming shortened V by 3 bases and J by 1 base, and 15 bases separated the two germline ends. Germline loops: CDR1 SQVTM, CDR2 ANQGSEA. CDR3: CSVEGRWDTQETQYF. CDR3 DNA sequence: TGCAGCGTTGAGGGCCGGTGGGATACCCAAGAGACCCAGTACTTC.

V and J are TRBV29-1 and TRBJ2-7; no clear D. V was shortened by 1 base and J by 4 bases, with 5 bases between the two germline ends. The CDR3 runs 11 residues. Germline-derived CDR1 and CDR2 are SQVTM and ANQGSEA. CDR3 sequence (DNA): TGCAGCGTTGAAGCCCCTTACGAGCAGTACTTC. Protein: CSVEAPYEQYF.

This clonotype occurred a few times. This chain uses TRBV9 with TRBJ2-3; the D is unclear. Germline lookup yields CDR1 SGDLS and CDR2 YYNGEE. The CDR3 loop spans 15 amino acids. Trimming pared 0 bases from V and 1 base from J, leaving 9 bases between. CDR3 nucleotide sequence: TGTGCCAGCAGCGTAGTTGGAGAGGGCACAGATACGCAGTATTTT. Its protein is CASSVVGEGTDTQYF.

In this sample, this clonotype turned up a few times. The chain recombines TRBV27 with TRBJ2-2; D is perhaps TRBD1 or TRBD2 (5 bases each). Deletions cut 6 bases from V and 3 bases from J, with 26 bases between. The CDR3 contains 19 residues. CDR1 MNHEY and CDR2 SMNVEV come from the germline V gene (reference sequence). CDR3 bases: TGTGCCAGCAGACTTCTCTACCGGGACCCCTTGGGGGACACCGGGGAGCTGTTTTTT. This translates into CASRLLYRDPLGDTGELFF.

This clonotype has more than one count but fewer than ten. The rearrangement uses TRBV29-1 and TRBJ2-3; D unclear. This CDR3 contains 15 residues. Germline CDR1 SQVTM, CDR2 ANQGSEA. Trimming pared 3 bases from V and 1 base from J, leaving 14 bases between. CDR3 sequence reads: CSVDPRAPGTDTQYF. The CDR3 DNA reads TGCAGCGTTGACCCCCGGGCTCCCGGCACAGATACGCAGTATTTT.

This clonotype was counted at least ten times. The rearrangement links TRBV20-1 to TRBJ2-5, with unresolved D. V was trimmed by 5 bases and J by 4 bases, leaving 11 bases between them. The CDR3 consists of 12 residues. Germline V gene data show CDR1 as DFQATT and CDR2 as SNEGSKA (reference sequence). The CDR3 DNA follows: TGCAGTGCTTCTTCTCCGTTAGAGACCCAGTACTTC. Its protein is CSASSPLETQYF.

This clonotype appeared many times. The genes are TRBV19 and TRBJ1-5, with a tentative D call TRBD1 (6 bases). Per the germline V gene, CDR1 is LNHDA and CDR2 is SQIVND (reference sequence). The CDR3 contains 14 residues. V lost 11 bases to trimming and J lost 0 bases, with 14 bases between them. For the CDR3, the DNA is TGTGCCGCAAGGGGGGTGCTTAGCAATCAGCCCCAGCATTTT. Its translation is CAARGVLSNQPQHF. Drawing the rest from reference TRBV19 and TRBJ1-5, the complete variable domain is DGGITQSPKYLFRKEGQNVTLSCEQNLNHDAMYWYRQDPGQGLRLIYYSQIVNDFQKGDIAEGYSVSREKKESFPLTVTSAQKNPTAFYLCAARGVLSNQPQHFGDGTRLSIL.

This clonotype showed up many times. J is TRBJ2-2 and V is TRBV3-1; D remains unclear. The germline V and J ends were trimmed by 4 bases and 7 bases, with 10 bases remaining between them. The CDR3 contains 13 residues. Germline values: CDR1 LGHDT, CDR2 YNNKEL (reference sequence). The CDR3 sequence is CASSPPGFGELFF. The CDR3 bases are TGTGCCAGCAGCCCGCCTGGGTTCGGGGAGCTGTTTTTT.

This clonotype has a count of ten or more. CDR3 coding DNA: TGTGCCACCAGTGACCACGGGTCGTCCAATGAAAAACTGTTTTTT. Its translation is CATSDHGSSNEKLFF. The chain uses TRBV24-1 and TRBJ1-4; D remains ambiguous. CDR3 length: 15 residues. V gave up 4 bases and J gave up 5 bases, with 13 bases separating them. Germline V gives CDR1 KGHDR, CDR2 SFDVKD.

V usage is TRBV7-9 and J usage is TRBJ1-1; TRBD1 aligns across 9 bases. CDR3 length: 15 amino acids. Germline V CDR1 and CDR2: SEHNR, FQNEAQ (reference sequence). The V gene end was trimmed by 5 bases and the J gene end by 2 bases; junction bases not matched to a gene: 6. CDR3 DNA sequence: TGTGCCAGCAGCAGGGGACAGGGCGGCAACACTGAAGCTTTCTTT. This translates into CASSRGQGGNTEAFF.

Many counts were recorded for this clonotype. V gene TRBV6-1 combines with J gene TRBJ1-2; no firm D call. The CDR3 spans 12 residues. V was trimmed by 4 bases and J by 3 bases, leaving 6 bases between them. CDR1 is MNHNS, CDR2 SASEGT, per germline. The DNA for the CDR3 is TGTGCCAGCAGTGCCCGGGACTATGGCTACACCTTC. It yields the protein CASSARDYGYTF.

This clonotype was seen repeatedly, ten times or more. This chain joins TRBV12-3 or TRBV12-4 and TRBJ2-3; a weak D match, TRBD2 (5 bases). This CDR3 comprises 15 residues. V was shortened by 6 bases and J by 0 bases, with 13 bases between the two germline ends. CDR3 nucleotide sequence: TGTGCCAGCAGCAGCGGCTCCATTAGCACAGATACGCAGTATTTT. It codes for CASSSGSISTDTQYF.

This clonotype occurred a few times. The J gene is TRBJ2-2, the V gene TRBV11-3; weak D call: TRBD2 (6 bases). There are 15 residues in the CDR3. CDR1 is SGHNT and CDR2 is YENEEA in the germline V gene. V lost 6 bases, J lost 2 bases, and 13 bases lay in between. CDR3 in DNA: TGTGCCAGCAGTCGGAGGGACGGTAACACCGGGGAGCTGTTTTTT. It yields the protein CASSRRDGNTGELFF. Filled out from reference TRBV11-3 and TRBJ2-2, the complete variable domain reads EAGVVQSPRYKIIEKKQPVAFWCNPISGHNTLYWYLQNLGQGPELLIRYENEEAVDDSQLPKDRFSAERLKGVDSTLKIQPAELGDSAVYLCASSRRDGNTGELFFGEGSRLTVL.

This clonotype was recorded many times. V gene TRBV6-2 or TRBV6-3 combines with J gene TRBJ1-1; D gene uncertain. V shed 5 bases and J shed 6 bases, with 10 bases lying between them. Germline V gene data show CDR1 as MNHEY and CDR2 as SVGEGT. CDR3 size: 12 residues. CDR3 in DNA: TGTGCCAGCAGTCTCAGAGTACCTGAAGCTTTCTTT. Protein sequence: CASSLRVPEAFF.